This is a list of T cell receptor beta chains from one sample in a study of blood T cell repertoires in COVID-19. Some clones are missing from TCRdb's copy, which holds only in-frame ones; the method was immunoSEQ multiplex PCR. Among some 320,000 clones, more than 75% were seen once, and the ten largest hold 2% to 3%. Sample: PBMCs or T cells enriched from blood (not recorded which). These receptors came from a man in his 60s who had recovered from COVID-19. Each CDR3 is given with its conserved first and last residue. A D gene is named only where the DNA matches it firmly. Clone size is shown for a subset of rows, as once, few, many or a class of expanded clone.

cdr3_aa cdr3_nt d_call j_call v_call clone_size
CASSPSASRDSSYAQYF TGCGCCAGCAGTCCCTCTGCCTCCCGGGACAGTTCTTACGCGCAGTACTTC TRBD1 TRBJ2-7 TRBV23-1 -
CASSDTGFGGELFF TGTGCCAGCAGCGACACAGGGTTTGGCGGGGAGCTGTTTTTT - TRBJ2-2 TRBV6-2/TRBV6-3 -
CAWSLNRIYGYTF TGTGCCTGGAGTCTTAACAGGATCTATGGCTACACCTTC - TRBJ1-2 TRBV30 -
CASSSAGSGYTF TGTGCCAGCAGCTCCGCCGGTTCCGGCTACACCTTC - TRBJ1-2 TRBV7-9 -
CASSIGTGISPDTQYF TGTGCCAGCAGCATAGGGACAGGGATCAGCCCAGATACGCAGTATTTT TRBD1 TRBJ2-3 TRBV7-9 -
CASSPPGTGHNEQFF TGTGCCAGCTCACCACCCGGGACAGGACACAATGAGCAGTTCTTC TRBD1 TRBJ2-1 TRBV18 few
CASSPIGLVNEQFF TGTGCCAGCTCACCAATTGGACTAGTCAATGAGCAGTTCTTC TRBD2 TRBJ2-1 TRBV18 -
CASRRGTGELFF TGTGCCAGCAGAAGGGGGACCGGGGAGCTGTTTTTT - TRBJ2-2 TRBV5-4 -
CASSLFGRRIPYNEQFF TGTGCCAGCAGCTTATTCGGCAGGAGGATCCCCTACAATGAGCAGTTCTTC - TRBJ2-1 TRBV7-9 once
CASSTDREAMDEQYF TGTGCCAGCAGCACGGACAGGGAGGCTATGGACGAGCAGTACTTC TRBD1 TRBJ2-7 TRBV5-4 -
CASSGLAGGREQFF TGTGCCAGCTCGGGACTAGCGGGGGGGCGTGAGCAGTTCTTC TRBD2 TRBJ2-1 TRBV2 -
CATSDPTWETRGSPDTQYF TGTGCCACCAGTGATCCGACCTGGGAAACTCGCGGGAGTCCAGATACGCAGTATTTT TRBD2 TRBJ2-3 TRBV24-1 -
CASSGFAGGPSQETQYF TGTGCCAGCAGCGGGTTTGCGGGAGGCCCATCCCAAGAGACCCAGTACTTC TRBD2 TRBJ2-5 TRBV6-2/TRBV6-3 -
CASSLTLSTEAFF TGTGCCAGCAGCTTAACTCTGAGCACTGAAGCTTTCTTT - TRBJ1-1 TRBV12-3/TRBV12-4 once